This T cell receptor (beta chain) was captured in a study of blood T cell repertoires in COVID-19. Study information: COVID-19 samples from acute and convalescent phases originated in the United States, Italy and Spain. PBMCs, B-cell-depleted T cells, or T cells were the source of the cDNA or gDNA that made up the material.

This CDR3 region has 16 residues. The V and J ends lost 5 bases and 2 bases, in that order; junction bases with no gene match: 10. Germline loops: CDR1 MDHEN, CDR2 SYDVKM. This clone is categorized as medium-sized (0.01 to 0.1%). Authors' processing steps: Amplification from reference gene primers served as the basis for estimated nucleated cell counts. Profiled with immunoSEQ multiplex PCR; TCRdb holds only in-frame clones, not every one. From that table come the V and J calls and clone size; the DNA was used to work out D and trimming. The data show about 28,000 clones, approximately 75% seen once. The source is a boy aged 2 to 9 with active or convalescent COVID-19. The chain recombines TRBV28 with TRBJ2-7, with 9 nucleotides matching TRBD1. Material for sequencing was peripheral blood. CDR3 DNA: TGTGCCAGCAGTCCCAGCCTTCGACAGGGGGCCTACGAGCAGTACTTC. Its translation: CASSPSLRQGAYEQYF.